Included here is one T cell receptor beta chain sequence, with context. This clonotype came up many times. The antigen it binds to is not known. The record has no base qualities; no much larger clone is one base away. In the ophthalmopathy patients, disease was moderately to severely active, with a Clinical Activity Score of 3 or more, a NOSPECS grade of 4 or more, and a duration of less than 3 months. Patients with uncontrolled infections, other autoimmune diseases, pregnancy or lactation were excluded. Diagnoses relied on clinical symptoms, serum thyroxine and TRAb, thyroid ultrasound and orbital computed tomography. Ficoll-Paque density gradient centrifugation was used to isolate PBMCs from 9.5 to 10 ml of fresh peripheral blood. Total RNA was extracted using Trizol reagent, and RNA quality was assessed on an Agilent 2100 Bioanalyzer. The TCR beta CDR3 regions were amplified from RNA transcripts. The TCR CDR3 was subjected to a first round of RT-PCR using the HTBI primer set and the Qiagen OneStep RT-PCR kit. Libraries were constructed in a second round of multiplex PCR, after which size selection and purification were carried out. Libraries were sequenced paired-end with 100 bp reads on an Illumina HiSeq2000. From the authors' description of their analysis: SOAPnuke was used to process the raw data, removing reads that contained adapters or uncalled bases, had a mean Phred below 15, or lacked an exact match to the constant primer or identifier. High-quality paired reads were merged using COPE v1.2.5, and each unique nucleotide sequence was defined as a clonotype. MiTCR v1.1 was used to align the clonotypes against IMGT TRBV, TRBD and TRBJ reference segments. Only V-J combinations with frequency above 0.0001, covering 99.2% of repertoires, were analysed. The TCS score was defined as the ratio of F50 (clonal expansion) to E x V (chaos), calculated using BLOSUM62-based TCRdist between CDR3 peptides within each V-J. Welch's t-statistics and random forest reduced fewer than 550 V-J features to under 15, which were used in a naive Bayes classifier (R e1071). TCRdb reprocessed the public reads (quality trimming at Q25 with fastp, clone calling with MiXCR) and kept in-frame beta chains. Rows with a matching CDR3 protein are joined into one entry that keeps the most common DNA and genes. These V and J calls are TCRdb output, not the study's own analysis. Across this sample there are 560,000 or so distinct CDR3 sequences, with less than 20% seen only once. 47% of the sample is held by the ten biggest clonotypes.

These data come from a study of T cells in Graves' hyperthyroidism and ophthalmopathy (dated by TCRdb to between 2018 and 2021). Notes on the research overall: Peripheral blood samples were taken at initial diagnosis, before any treatment was given. Whether ophthalmopathy could be predicted prospectively was tested in an independent validation cohort made up of 18 hyperthyroidism patients plus 17 patients who later progressed to ophthalmopathy. The study also compared thyroid tissue and blood T-cell repertoires from over 5 Graves' hyperthyroidism patients. Following sampling, methimazole starting at 30 mg daily was given to hyperthyroidism patients, and high-dose intravenous methylprednisolone was given to ophthalmopathy patients. TCR Vbeta CDR3 sequencing of around 130 peripheral blood samples (roughly 41 ophthalmopathy, 75 hyperthyroidism and roughly 17 progressor patients) is reported in the paper. TCR V-J signatures able to tell the groups apart were searched for in a discovery cohort of 100 or so patients, of whom 43 had Graves' ophthalmopathy and around 56 had stable Graves' hyperthyroidism. The roughly 100 discovery patients were divided at random into training and test sets in a 7:3 ratio.

Points the paper makes about the study in general: No statistical method was used to fix the sample size in advance, and group allocation was not hidden from the investigators. In validation, the model predicted progression to ophthalmopathy with over 60% sensitivity and 72.22% specificity, a median of about 6.7 months before onset. A 13 V-J signature model separated ophthalmopathy from stable hyperthyroidism, with approximately 87% sensitivity and roughly 81% specificity in cross-validation and 80%/75% in testing. Most expanded thyroid clonotypes (frequency above 0.001) were also detected in blood, a finding suggesting that blood repertoires may reflect thyroid immune responses.

Compared with germline, V lacks 5 bases and J lacks 9 bases; bases without a gene match: 6. CDR1 is given as SGHTA and CDR2 as FQGNSA, both from the germline V gene. The CDR3 contains 13 residues, cysteine and phenylalanine counted. Only the CDR3 portion is preserved as DNA: 39 bases, with reading frame beginning at the first base. The sequencing input was blood. This sequence was found in a man aged 40-49 years with Graves' ophthalmopathy. The sequence links TRBV7-2 to TRBJ2-1; 8 central bases correspond to TRBD2. The CDR3 region reads CASSPGLVIEQFF. The DNA sequence follows: TGTGCCAGCAGCCCGGGACTAGTCATTGAGCAGTTCTTC.